The 32 T cell receptor beta chains presented below share a single source sample, sequenced in a study of T cells in Graves' hyperthyroidism and ophthalmopathy. RNA transcripts served as the template for amplifying TCR beta CDR3 regions. HTBI primers drove first-round RT-PCR of the TCR CDR3. TCRdb recomputed calls from the multiplex PCR reads with MiXCR, one row per CDR3 protein. The sample lists approximately 600,000 distinct CDR3 sequences, more than 13% seen once, with about 6.6% in the top ten. Input material: blood. These receptors all come from a woman younger than 30 with Graves' ophthalmopathy.

There are many counts of this clonotype. The chain couples TRBV12-3 or TRBV12-4 to TRBJ2-1, with D maybe TRBD2 (7 bases). The CDR3 length is 15 residues. The V end lost 7 bases, the J end lost 12 bases, and 25 bases lay between the germline ends. The DNA for the CDR3 is TGTGCCAGCATCCTAGGGGGGAGGGTCCGAACGGGGCAGTTCTTC. Its protein product is CASILGGRVRTGQFF.

This clonotype was seen many times. The rearrangement uses TRBV30 and TRBJ2-6; 7 bases match TRBD2. After removal of 4 bases from V and 4 bases from J, the junction contained 4 bases not matched to a gene. The CDR3 is 14 amino acids. Germline V gives CDR1 GTSNPN, CDR2 SVGIG (reference sequence). CDR3 residues: CAWTRGSGANVLTF. Here the CDR3 DNA reads TGTGCCTGGACCCGCGGGAGCGGGGCCAACGTCCTGACTTTC.

The chain is built from TRBV20-1 and TRBJ1-1; D might be TRBD1 (6 bases). Germline CDR1 and CDR2: DFQATT and SNEGSKA (reference sequence). V lost 4 bases and J 0 bases, leaving 12 bases between the germline ends. The CDR3 covers 14 residues. In DNA form, the CDR3 reads TGCAGTGCTACCAAGGGGGGGATGAACACTGAAGCTTTCTTT. It yields the protein CSATKGGMNTEAFF.

This chain uses TRBV7-9 with TRBJ2-1; unclear D gene. Germline V CDR1 and CDR2: SEHNR, FQNEAQ (reference sequence). V was trimmed by 4 bases and J by 9 bases, leaving 7 bases between them. The CDR3 spans 11 residues. CDR3 residues: CASSYMSEQFF. In nucleotides, the CDR3 is TGTGCCAGCAGCTACATGAGTGAGCAGTTCTTC. Looking up the rest from reference TRBV7-9 and TRBJ2-1 gives the full variable domain: DTGVSQNPRHKITKRGQNVTFRCDPISEHNRLYWYRQTLGQGPEFLTYFQNEAQLEKSRLLSDRFSAERPKGSFSTLEIQRTEQGDSAMYLCASSYMSEQFFGPGTRLTVL.

In its sample, this clonotype was seen many times. The chain carries TRBV5-6 and TRBJ2-5; 8 nucleotides match TRBD1. CDR1 and CDR2 from the germline V gene are SGHDT and YYEEEE. CDR3 size: 15 residues. The V segment lost 3 bases and the J segment 4 bases; nucleotides outside the gene matches: 8. CDR3 DNA sequence: TGTGCCAGCAGCTCACAAGGGACAGGCCCAGAGACCCAGTACTTC. Protein product: CASSSQGTGPETQYF.

The chain couples TRBV7-3 to TRBJ2-3, with D tentatively TRBD2 (5 bases). CDR3 length: 15 amino acids. Looked up from germline, CDR1 is SGHTA and CDR2 is FQGTGA. V lost 5 bases and J lost 0, with 12 bases in between. CDR3 DNA: TGTGCCAGCAGCGTCGGGAATCCTAGCACAGATACGCAGTATTTT. Translated, it gives CASSVGNPSTDTQYF.

This clonotype was detected ten times or more. J is TRBJ1-1 and V is TRBV28; unclear D gene. The germline V gene encodes CDR1 MDHEN and CDR2 SYDVKM. The CDR3 sequence is 14 residues long. Trimming stripped 4 bases from V and 1 base from J, with 10 bases between. CDR3 nucleotide sequence: TGTGCCAGCAGTTCGACGGAGGGGAACACTGAAGCTTTCTTT. Its protein is CASSSTEGNTEAFF.

This clonotype has ten or more counts. The chain uses TRBV2 and TRBJ1-2; perhaps TRBD1 as D (6 bases). The CDR3 runs to 14 residues. Germline V gene lookup returns CDR1 SNHLY and CDR2 FYNNEI. Trimming took off 5 bases at V and 1 base at J, with 11 bases between the two ends. In DNA form, the CDR3 reads TGTGCCAGCAGTCCAGGGGCTTTTAACTATGGCTACACCTTC. Translating gives CASSPGAFNYGYTF.

This clonotype was counted ten times or more. The chain is built from TRBV28 and TRBJ2-7, with D unclear. Trimming took 7 bases from V and 3 from J, leaving 7 bases between them. Germline CDR1 and CDR2: MDHEN and SYDVKM. CDR3 length equals 11 residues. The CDR3 here is CASNSRYEQYF. The CDR3 DNA follows: TGTGCCAGCAACAGTCGCTACGAGCAGTACTTC.

The sample holds many counts of this clonotype. V usage is TRBV7-8 and J usage is TRBJ2-1, with D uncertain. Trimming stripped 1 base from V and 5 bases from J, with 12 bases between. The CDR3 contains 15 residues. Germline CDR1 and CDR2: SGHVS and FQNEAQ. CDR3 sequence reads: CASSLEPGNHNEQFF. The DNA for the CDR3 is TGTGCCAGCAGCTTAGAGCCGGGCAACCACAATGAGCAGTTCTTC.

In its sample, this clonotype was seen many times. The chain combines TRBV30 with TRBJ2-2; D is ambiguous. Trimming removed 6 bases at V and 6 bases at J, with 14 bases between. The CDR3 is made up of 13 amino acids. Germline V gene data show CDR1 as GTSNPN and CDR2 as SVGIG (reference sequence). The CDR3 sequence is CACAWPGPGELFF. The CDR3 nucleotides are TGTGCCTGCGCCTGGCCTGGCCCCGGGGAGCTGTTTTTT.

This clonotype was recorded at least ten times. V is TRBV5-5 and J is TRBJ2-3; 9 nucleotides line up with TRBD1. Germline lookup yields CDR1 SGHKS and CDR2 YYEKEE (reference sequence). Losses at the gene ends were 4 bases for V and 5 bases for J; bases not matched to a gene: 5. The CDR3 sequence is 14 residues long. The CDR3 spells CASSHGTGIDTQYF. As DNA, the CDR3 is TGTGCCAGCAGCCACGGGACAGGGATAGATACGCAGTATTTT.

This sequence joins TRBV20-1 and TRBJ2-3, with no clear D. The CDR3 covers 11 residues. Germline-derived CDR1 and CDR2 are DFQATT and SNEGSKA (reference sequence). V lost 8 bases and J lost 5, with 11 bases in between. The CDR3 DNA sequence: TGCAGTTCAAGGTATGAAGATACGCAGTATTTT. The encoded protein is CSSRYEDTQYF.

This clonotype was seen at least ten times. The chain employs TRBV28 and TRBJ1-1; D is unresolved. The CDR3 contains 15 residues. The germline V gene has CDR1 MDHEN and CDR2 SYDVKM. The V end was cut by 4 bases, the J end by 1 base, with 13 bases between. In DNA, the CDR3 is TGTGCCAGCAGTTCCCCCGGGATAAAGAACACTGAAGCTTTCTTT. Amino acids: CASSSPGIKNTEAFF.

The chain carries TRBV2 and TRBJ2-1; 10 nucleotides line up with TRBD1. The junction had 4 bases not matched to a gene; V was cut back by 7 bases and J by 7 bases. There are 13 residues in the CDR3. Germline CDR1 reads SNHLY; CDR2 reads FYNNEI. In DNA, the CDR3 is TGTGCCAGCACCGGGACAGGGGTTAATGAGCAGTTCTTC. Translating it yields CASTGTGVNEQFF. The variable domain in full, completed from reference TRBV2 and TRBJ2-1, reads EPEVTQTPSHQVTQMGQEVILRCVPISNHLYFYWYRQILGQKVEFLVSFYNNEISEKSEIFDDQFSVERPDGSNFTLKIRSTKLEDSAMYFCASTGTGVNEQFFGPGTRLTVL.

This clonotype occurred many times. The rearrangement joins TRBV9 to TRBJ1-5; possible D gene TRBD1, 5 bases. The CDR3 is 16 amino acids. The V gene's germline CDR1 is SGDLS and CDR2 YYNGEE. V was pared by 3 bases and J by 1 base, with 14 bases between. The CDR3 region is CASSAGGPGSNQPQHF. CDR3 DNA: TGTGCCAGCAGCGCCGGGGGACCGGGGAGCAATCAGCCCCAGCATTTT.

The chain is built from TRBV9 and TRBJ2-3, with D possibly being TRBD1 (7 bases). Germline CDR1 reads SGDLS; CDR2 reads YYNGEE. Trimming shortened V by 2 bases and J by 2 bases, and 15 bases separated the two germline ends. This CDR3 is 16 amino acids long. Here the CDR3 reads CASSVGGGAYTDTQYF. CDR3 nucleotides: TGTGCCAGCAGCGTCGGAGGGGGCGCCTACACAGATACGCAGTATTTT.

This clonotype was seen only a few times. Written as DNA, the CDR3 is TGTGCCAGTAGTATAGCGGAGGGAGAGTCCTACGAGCAGTACTTC. It specifies CASSIAEGESYEQYF. The chain links TRBV19 to TRBJ2-7, with a weak D call TRBD2 (6 bases). Germline CDR1 and CDR2: LNHDA and SQIVND (reference sequence). This CDR3 spans 15 amino acids. The ends were cut back, 1 base at V and 1 base at J, with 11 bases in the middle.

This clonotype has a count of ten or more. The gene calls are TRBV11-3 and TRBJ2-4, with D perhaps matching TRBD2 (6 bases). The CDR3 length is 15 residues. Trimming shortened V by 3 bases and J by 4 bases, and 13 bases separated the two germline ends. Looked up from germline, CDR1 is SGHNT and CDR2 is YENEEA. The CDR3 nucleotides read TGTGCCAGCAGCTTTGGGGGGAGGTTGAAAAACATTCAGTACTTC. Its protein is CASSFGGRLKNIQYF.

The J gene is TRBJ2-7, the V gene TRBV9, with a weak D call TRBD1 (5 bases). Germline CDR1 is SGDLS and CDR2 is YYNGEE. The CDR3 has 16 residues. Trimming took off 0 bases at V and 2 bases at J, with 15 bases between the two ends. CDR3 nucleotide sequence: TGTGCCAGCAGCGTAGACTTGACAGACGTCCCCTACGAGCAGTACTTC. Protein product: CASSVDLTDVPYEQYF.

Concerning this clonotype: This may stem from a read error, because a much larger clone lies one nucleotide away. The V and J genes are TRBV6-2 or TRBV6-3 and TRBJ1-5, with 9 bases that match TRBD1. Germline V gene sequence: CDR1 MNHEY, CDR2 SVGEGT. CDR3 length: 15 amino acids. The CDR3 region is CASRRTGTGNQPQDF. In DNA, the CDR3 is TGTGCCAGCAGACGGACCGGGACAGGGAATCAGCCCCAGGATTTT.

The V and J genes are TRBV28 and TRBJ2-2, with D possibly being TRBD1 (6 bases). Germline CDR1 and CDR2: MDHEN and SYDVKM. Trimming cost V 7 bases and J 0 bases, with 12 bases left between them. The CDR3 spans 15 residues. In DNA form, the CDR3 reads TGTGCCAGCATTCCGGGACATTCGAACACCGGGGAGCTGTTTTTT. It is translated as CASIPGHSNTGELFF.

This clonotype was seen more than once but under ten times. The V gene is TRBV20-1, the J gene TRBJ2-3; TRBD2 matches 10 bases. CDR3 length: 14 residues. With V trimmed by 6 bases and J by 5 bases, 8 bases remained unmatched. Germline V gene lookup returns CDR1 DFQATT and CDR2 SNEGSKA (reference sequence). The CDR3 region has the DNA TGCAGTGCCCCGGGACTAGCGATGGGAGATACGCAGTATTTT. Amino acids: CSAPGLAMGDTQYF.

In its sample, this clonotype was seen many times. This chain joins TRBV11-2 and TRBJ1-2; unclear D gene. Germline V lookup: CDR1 SGHAT, CDR2 FQNNGV. This CDR3 spans 14 amino acids. Trimming took off 1 base at V and 1 base at J, with 7 bases between the two ends. CDR3 coding DNA: TGTGCCAGCAGCTTAGCCCTGGGTAACTATGGCTACACCTTC. Encoded protein: CASSLALGNYGYTF.

This clonotype was detected many times. This chain connects TRBV28 to TRBJ1-5; D gene unclear. Germline CDR1 and CDR2: MDHEN and SYDVKM. The CDR3 loop spans 15 amino acids. Trimming left V 0 bases short and J 4 bases short, with 10 bases between. The CDR3 nucleotides read TGTGCCAGCAGTTTATGGGGGTTGGGGAATCAGCCCCAGCATTTT. Amino acids: CASSLWGLGNQPQHF. The full variable domain, in which reference TRBV28 and TRBJ1-5 provide the parts outside the CDR3, is DVKVTQSSRYLVKRTGEKVFLECVQDMDHENMFWYRQDPGLGLRLIYFSYDVKMKEKGDIPEGYSVSREKKERFSLILESASTNQTSMYLCASSLWGLGNQPQHFGDGTRLSIL.

In this sample, this clonotype turned up many times. The V gene is TRBV28, the J gene TRBJ1-1; the D gene is possibly TRBD1 (5 bases). Germline CDR1 is MDHEN and CDR2 is SYDVKM. Deletions cut 1 base from V and 1 base from J, with 10 bases between. The CDR3 runs 15 residues. The CDR3 sequence: CASSLFGQGNTEAFF. Written as DNA, the CDR3 is TGTGCCAGCAGTTTATTCGGGCAGGGGAACACTGAAGCTTTCTTT.

The rearrangement joins TRBV5-8 to TRBJ2-3, with D maybe TRBD2 (7 bases). The CDR3 spans 16 residues. Deletions cut 0 bases from V and 2 bases from J, with 13 bases between. Germline loops: CDR1 SGHTS, CDR2 YDEGEE. The CDR3 protein is CASSLVGGLYTDTQYF. The CDR3 DNA sequence: TGTGCCAGCAGCTTGGTCGGGGGGCTATACACAGATACGCAGTATTTT.

This clonotype was picked up many times. The rearrangement uses TRBV2 and TRBJ1-2; no clear D. The CDR3 is 13 amino acids. The germline CDR1 and CDR2 sequences are SNHLY and FYNNEI. Deletions cut 5 bases from V and 4 bases from J, with 11 bases between. Written as DNA, the CDR3 is TGTGCCAGCAGTTCGTACGTGGGCTATGGCTACACCTTC. Protein product: CASSSYVGYGYTF.

This clonotype was seen more than once but under ten times. V and J are TRBV7-6 and TRBJ2-3; 9 nucleotides match TRBD1. CDR1 and CDR2 (germline): SGHVS, FNYEAQ. V was clipped by 5 bases and J by 5 bases; unmatched bases: 11. The CDR3 has 16 residues. The DNA for the CDR3 is TGTGCCAGCAGCATAGGGGGGACAGGGCGACAAGATACGCAGTATTTT. This gives the protein CASSIGGTGRQDTQYF.

This clonotype appeared a few times. The V call is TRBV28, the J call TRBJ1-4; D is unresolved. CDR3 length equals 14 residues. From germline, CDR1 is MDHEN and CDR2 SYDVKM. Deletions cut 2 bases from V and 7 bases from J, with 11 bases between. The CDR3 reads CASSLVGIGEKLFF. The CDR3 DNA follows: TGTGCCAGCAGTTTAGTAGGGATTGGTGAAAAACTGTTTTTT.

CDR3 nucleotides: TGTGCCAGCAGTAGCGGGGGGCAGGGCAATGAGCAGTTCTTC. Its protein is CASSSGGQGNEQFF. The chain couples TRBV6-2 or TRBV6-3 to TRBJ2-1; 9 positions agree with TRBD2. V shed 5 bases, J shed 6 bases, and the junction held 5 bases outside the gene matches. The CDR3 is 14 residues long. Per the germline V gene, CDR1 is MNHEY and CDR2 is SVGEGT.

This clonotype was found many times. This chain joins TRBV10-3 and TRBJ2-5; no firm D call. Germline-derived CDR1 and CDR2 are ENHRY and SYGVKD. Trimming took off 9 bases at V and 3 bases at J, with 20 bases between the two ends. This CDR3 contains 15 residues. DNA of the CDR3: TGTGCCATTTCTACAGTGGATTTCACGAAAGAGACCCAGTACTTC. This encodes CAISTVDFTKETQYF.